The 24 T cell receptor beta chains presented below share a single source sample, sequenced in a study of regulatory T cells in long-lasting Graves disease. Stated time point: newly diagnosed GD, antithyroid drugs for less than 3 months. Generation of the TCR library employed RNA extracted from PBMCs. TCR beta libraries were built with iRepertoire HTBI primers and Arm-PCR of CDR3 regions. MiXCR, run by TCRdb on the multiplex PCR reads, gives a single entry per CDR3 protein. The sample consists of more than 450,000 distinct CDR3 sequences, 15% to 20% of them appearing once. This sample was also put to use in a study of T cells in Graves' hyperthyroidism and ophthalmopathy.

The sample in question was peripheral blood mononuclear cells (PBMCs), obtained at new diagnosis, from a patient treated with antithyroid drugs. The source of these receptors is a man aged 40-49 years with Graves disease.

This CDR3 reads CASESWRGFNYGYTF. Written as DNA, the CDR3 is TGTGCCAGCGAATCCTGGAGGGGTTTTAACTATGGCTACACCTTC. The V call is TRBV19, the J call TRBJ1-2, with D possibly TRBD1 on 5 matching bases. The V end was cut by 9 bases, the J end by 1 base, with 18 bases between. This CDR3 is 15 amino acids long. CDR1 is LNHDA, CDR2 SQIVND, per germline (reference sequence).

This clonotype was detected ten times or more. The chain combines TRBV6-9 with TRBJ2-3; TRBD1 matches at 9 bases. V shed 3 bases and J 2 bases; nucleotides not matched to a gene: 6. The germline CDR1 and CDR2 sequences are MNHGY and SVAAGI. This CDR3 has 16 amino acids. The CDR3 bases are TGTGCCAGCAGTTACTACGGGACAGGGAACACAGATACGCAGTATTTT. This codes for CASSYYGTGNTDTQYF.

This clonotype was observed at least ten times. This CDR3 is CASSSIAGGSYEQYF. The CDR3, as DNA: TGCGCCAGCAGCAGCATAGCGGGAGGCTCCTACGAGCAGTACTTC. The rearrangement links TRBV5-1 to TRBJ2-7; 10 bases line up with TRBD2. The CDR3 contains 15 residues. The germline V gene has CDR1 SGHRS and CDR2 YFSETQ. The ends lost 4 bases at V and 0 bases at J; junction bases unmatched: 4.

This chain uses TRBV13 with TRBJ2-1; 10 bases map to TRBD2. J lost 6 bases, V lost 4 bases, and 6 bases had no gene match. Per the germline V gene, CDR1 is PRHDT and CDR2 is FYEKMQ (reference sequence). The CDR3 runs to 15 residues. The CDR3 coding sequence is TGTGCCAGCAGCTATCGAAGGACTAGCGGCAATGAGCAGTTCTTC. Translated, it gives CASSYRRTSGNEQFF.

This clonotype appeared many times. This chain uses TRBV11-2 with TRBJ1-1; D call uncertain. V dropped 5 bases and J dropped 4 bases, with 14 bases sitting between them. Per the germline V gene, CDR1 is SGHAT and CDR2 is FQNNGV. There are 14 residues in the CDR3. CDR3 loop: CASSAGRVITEAFF. DNA of the CDR3: TGTGCCAGCAGCGCCGGGCGCGTTATCACTGAAGCTTTCTTT.

This clonotype came up a few times. The CDR3 region is CASSQVFQDANTEAFF. The DNA of the CDR3 is TGCGCCAGCAGCCAAGTTTTCCAGGACGCGAACACTGAAGCTTTCTTT. The chain couples TRBV4-1 to TRBJ1-1; D unclear. Germline CDR1 and CDR2: MGHRA and YSYEKL. V was cut by 1 base and J by 1 base, with 13 bases left in between. This CDR3 comprises 16 residues.

This clonotype has ten or more counts. J is TRBJ1-1 and V is TRBV6-1; 7 nucleotides line up with TRBD1. The J segment lost 6 bases and the V segment lost 3 bases, leaving 4 bases of the junction unmatched. This CDR3 is built from 13 residues. Germline CDR1 reads MNHNS; CDR2 reads SASEGT. CDR3 residues: CASSDRDRSEAFF. The CDR3 nucleotides are TGTGCCAGCAGTGACCGGGACAGATCTGAAGCTTTCTTT.

This clonotype occurred a few times. CDR3 nucleotides: TGCAGTGCCACGGACAGGATGAACACTGAAGCTTTCTTT. Its protein product is CSATDRMNTEAFF. This chain joins TRBV20-1 and TRBJ1-1; 7 positions agree with TRBD1. This CDR3 is 13 amino acids long. V lost 6 bases to trimming and J lost 0 bases; unmatched junction nucleotides: 4. Germline CDR1 reads DFQATT; CDR2 reads SNEGSKA (reference sequence).

The chain is built from TRBV28 and TRBJ2-1; 10 nucleotides agree with TRBD2. The CDR3 totals 16 residues. CDR1 and CDR2 from the germline V gene are MDHEN and SYDVKM. Trimming removed 8 bases from V and 6 bases from J; junction bases left unmatched: 13. CDR3 DNA: TGTGCCAGCCGAAGGGGGGGACTAGCGAGTACCAATGAGCAGTTCTTC. Its protein product is CASRRGGLASTNEQFF.

This clonotype was counted ten times or more. An end of the junction differs from the germline gene, which may be a read error. V gene TRBV28 combines with J gene TRBJ1-1; tentatively, D is TRBD1 (5 bases). The germline V gene encodes CDR1 MDHEN and CDR2 SYDVKM. The CDR3 covers 13 residues. The CDR3 region is CASSLGRGTEAFF. The CDR3 DNA is TGTGCTAGCAGCCTCGGGCGGGGGACTGAAGCTTTCTTT.

The sample holds many counts of this clonotype. The V gene is TRBV3-1, the J gene TRBJ2-7; 8 bases map to TRBD2. The CDR3 consists of 15 residues. Germline V gene sequence: CDR1 LGHDT, CDR2 YNNKEL (reference sequence). The V segment lost 1 base and the J segment 3 bases; nucleotides outside the gene matches: 5. CDR3 bases: TGTGCCAGCAGCCAAGTGACGGGAGGGGGCTACGAGCAGTACTTC. Its translation: CASSQVTGGGYEQYF.

In its sample, this clonotype was seen a few times. The chain joins TRBV28 to TRBJ2-2, with D hard to call. CDR1 and CDR2 from the germline V gene are MDHEN and SYDVKM. Trimming removed 3 bases at V and 3 bases at J, with 14 bases between. There are 16 residues in the CDR3. The DNA of the CDR3 is TGTGCCAGCAGTTTCTGGTGGTCACCGGACACCGGGGAGCTGTTTTTT. Its translation is CASSFWWSPDTGELFF.

This clonotype was found a few times. This chain connects TRBV5-1 to TRBJ2-5; D is unresolved. Germline V gene sequence: CDR1 SGHRS, CDR2 YFSETQ. The CDR3 spans 14 residues. Trimming took 1 base from V and 5 from J, leaving 12 bases between them. CDR3 in amino acids: CASSLTPDRETQYF. CDR3 nucleotide sequence: TGCGCCAGCAGCTTGACGCCGGACCGGGAGACCCAGTACTTC.

About this clonotype: One base away lies a much larger clone, so this may be a sequencing read error. This chain joins TRBV3-1 and TRBJ1-2; no clear D gene. This CDR3 is built from 12 residues. The germline gives CDR1 LGHDT, CDR2 YNNKEL (reference sequence). DNA for the CDR3: TGTGACAGCAGCCAACTACAAAGAGGCTACACCTTC. Protein sequence: CDSSQLQRGYTF.

At least ten counts were recorded for this clonotype. CDR3 nucleotides: TGTGCCAGCAGCTTAGCAGGGGGAGTGGAGACCCAGTACTTC. It specifies CASSLAGGVETQYF. The chain carries TRBV13 and TRBJ2-5; 7 bases agree with TRBD1. Germline V lookup: CDR1 PRHDT, CDR2 FYEKMQ (reference sequence). V lost 1 base, J lost 5 bases, and 4 bases stayed unmatched. This CDR3 has 14 amino acids.

The chain uses TRBV5-4 and TRBJ2-3; D is possibly TRBD2 (5 bases). Trimming cost V 1 base and J 6 bases, with 18 bases left between them. The CDR3 sequence is 16 residues long. Germline lookup yields CDR1 SGHNT and CDR2 YYREEE (reference sequence). DNA for the CDR3: TGTGCCAGCAGCTTGAATGCGGGCCATTTGCCGGATACGCAGTATTTT. Protein product: CASSLNAGHLPDTQYF.

This clonotype was seen ten or more times. V gene TRBV5-1 combines with J gene TRBJ1-2; perhaps TRBD1 as D (6 bases). V shed 3 bases and J shed 8 bases, with 11 bases lying between them. The germline CDR1 and CDR2 sequences are SGHRS and YFSETQ. CDR3 size: 12 residues. The CDR3 coding sequence is TGCGCCAGCAGCTCCAGGGGTGGAGGCTACACCTTC. Its translation is CASSSRGGGYTF.

This chain connects TRBV10-3 to TRBJ2-6; 11 bases are shared with TRBD1. The germline CDR1 and CDR2 sequences are ENHRY and SYGVKD. The CDR3 has 18 residues. Unmatched junction bases numbered 8, after V lost 5 bases and J lost 2 bases. The CDR3 DNA follows: TGTGCCATCAGTAACAATCCGGGACAGGGGGCTGGGGCCAACGTCCTGACTTTC. Translated, it gives CAISNNPGQGAGANVLTF.

In regard to this clonotype: A much larger clone differs from this one at a single base, so this may be a read error. This chain connects TRBV12-3 or TRBV12-4 to TRBJ1-1; D ambiguous. The V end was cut by 7 bases, the J end by 10 bases, with 16 bases between. This CDR3 region has 12 residues. CDR3 nucleotide sequence: TGTGCCAGCACCTCGCGCCCCCCGGCAGCTTTCTTT. Protein: CASTSRPPAAFF.

This clonotype has a count of ten or more. The CDR3 does not close with the conserved phenylalanine or tryptophan, likely indicating a read error. The limits of the CDR3 on the DNA are not certain, so only TCRdb's listed CDR3 is given. The chain has TRBV20-1 and TRBJ2-7; the table's D call, TRBD1, was not checked against the DNA. Inclusive of both ends, the CDR3 amounts to 10 amino acids. Germline V gene data show CDR1 as DFQATT and CDR2 as SNEGSKA (reference sequence). The CDR3 is CSAAGLPLNL.

This clonotype was detected many times. V usage is TRBV2 and J usage is TRBJ1-2; the D is unclear. The germline V and J ends were trimmed by 1 base and 8 bases, with 11 bases remaining between them. The germline V gene encodes CDR1 SNHLY and CDR2 FYNNEI. There are 13 residues in the CDR3. The CDR3 DNA follows: TGTGCCAGCAGTGAAGGTCTGGCCGGGGGCTACACCTTC. It codes for CASSEGLAGGYTF.

This clonotype occurred many times. The gene calls are TRBV30 and TRBJ1-5; D is uncertain. The CDR3 extends over 12 amino acids. Germline CDR1 GTSNPN, CDR2 SVGIG (reference sequence). V gave up 2 bases and J gave up 2 bases, with 4 bases separating them. CDR3 sequence: CAWSSRNQPQHF. The CDR3 DNA follows: TGTGCCTGGAGTTCTCGCAATCAGCCCCAGCATTTT.

This clonotype was observed at least ten times. The chain recombines TRBV28 with TRBJ1-5; 9 bases agree with TRBD1. J gave up 0 bases and V 6 bases, and 6 bases lay outside the gene matches. The germline gives CDR1 MDHEN, CDR2 SYDVKM. This CDR3 has 16 residues. This CDR3 reads CASRTGTGFSNQPQHF. The CDR3 region has the DNA TGTGCCAGCAGAACCGGGACAGGGTTTAGCAATCAGCCCCAGCATTTT.

This clonotype was detected only a few times. The V and J genes are TRBV6-2 or TRBV6-3 and TRBJ2-1; 10 bases are a match to TRBD2. The CDR3 has 14 residues. The trim removed 6 bases at V and 6 bases at J, leaving 5 bases unmatched. Looked up from germline, CDR1 is MNHEY and CDR2 is SVGEGT. The CDR3 nucleotides are TGTGCCAGCAGGTTAGCGGGAGGCAGCAATGAGCAGTTCTTC. This encodes CASRLAGGSNEQFF.